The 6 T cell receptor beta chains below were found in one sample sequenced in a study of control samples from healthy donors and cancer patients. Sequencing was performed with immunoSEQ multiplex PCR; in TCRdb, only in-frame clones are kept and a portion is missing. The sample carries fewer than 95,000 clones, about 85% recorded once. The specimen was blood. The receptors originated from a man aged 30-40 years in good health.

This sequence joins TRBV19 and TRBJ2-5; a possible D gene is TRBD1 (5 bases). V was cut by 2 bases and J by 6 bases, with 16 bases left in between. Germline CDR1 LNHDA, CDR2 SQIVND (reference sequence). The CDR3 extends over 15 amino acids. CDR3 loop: CASSIMAGFGKTQYF. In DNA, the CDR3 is TGTGCCAGTAGTATAATGGCAGGGTTTGGGAAGACCCAGTACTTC.

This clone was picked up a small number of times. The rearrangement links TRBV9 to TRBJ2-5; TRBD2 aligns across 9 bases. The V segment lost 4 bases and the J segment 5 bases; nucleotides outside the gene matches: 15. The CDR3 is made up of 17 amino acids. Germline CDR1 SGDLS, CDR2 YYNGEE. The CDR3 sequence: CASSLPRAGGRRETQYF. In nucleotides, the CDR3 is TGTGCCAGCAGCCTCCCCCGGGCGGGGGGGCGGAGGGAGACCCAGTACTTC. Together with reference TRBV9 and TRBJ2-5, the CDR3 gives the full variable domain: DSGVTQTPKHLITATGQRVTLRCSPRSGDLSVYWYQQSLDQGLQFLIQYYNGEERAKGNILERFSAQQFPDLHSELNLSSLELGDSALYFCASSLPRAGGRRETQYFGPGTRLLVL.

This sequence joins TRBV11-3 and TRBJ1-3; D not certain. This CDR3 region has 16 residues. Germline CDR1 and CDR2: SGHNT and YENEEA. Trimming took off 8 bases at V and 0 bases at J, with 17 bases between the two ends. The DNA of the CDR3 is TGTGCCAGCCCTTCCACGCAGGTCCTCTCTGGAAACACCATATATTTT. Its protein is CASPSTQVLSGNTIYF.

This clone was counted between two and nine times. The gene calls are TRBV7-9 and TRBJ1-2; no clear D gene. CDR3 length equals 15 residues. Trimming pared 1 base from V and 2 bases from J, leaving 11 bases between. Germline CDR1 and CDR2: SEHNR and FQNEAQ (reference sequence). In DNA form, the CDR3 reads TGTGCCAGCAGCTTAGTAAGGCCTTTGAACTATGGCTACACCTTC. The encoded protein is CASSLVRPLNYGYTF.

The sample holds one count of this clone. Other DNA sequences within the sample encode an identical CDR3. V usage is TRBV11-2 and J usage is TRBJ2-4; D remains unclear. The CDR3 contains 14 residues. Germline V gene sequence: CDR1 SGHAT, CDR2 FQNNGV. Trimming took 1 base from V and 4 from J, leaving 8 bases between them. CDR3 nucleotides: TGTGCCAGCAGCTTAGTCGGTGCAAAAAACATTCAGTACTTC. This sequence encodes CASSLVGAKNIQYF.

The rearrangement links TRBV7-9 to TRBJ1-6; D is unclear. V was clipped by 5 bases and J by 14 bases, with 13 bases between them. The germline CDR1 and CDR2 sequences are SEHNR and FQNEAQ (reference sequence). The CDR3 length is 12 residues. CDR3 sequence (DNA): TGTGCCAGCAGCCCGGACTCAACCACCCTCCACTTT. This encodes CASSPDSTTLHF.